The rows below give T cell receptor beta chains drawn from one sample of a study of blood T cell repertoires in COVID-19. Assay used: immunoSEQ multiplex PCR; TCRdb lists only in-frame clones, some missing. The sample lists about 88,000 clones, more than 70% occurring once. Sequencing was done on a sample of peripheral blood. These receptors were taken from a woman older than 75 with acute or convalescent COVID-19. Each CDR3 is given with its conserved first and last residue. The order of the fields is V gene, J gene, clone size, D gene, CDR3 protein, CDR3 DNA. The D gene is left open where the match is weak. Not every row has a clone size; where given, it reads once, few, many or a size class.

V: TRBV10-3
J: TRBJ2-5
size: -
D: -
CDR3: CAISEMRQETQYF
DNA: TGTGCCATCAGTGAAATGAGGCAAGAGACCCAGTACTTC

V: TRBV7-2
J: TRBJ1-6
size: -
D: -
CDR3: CASSHDGRQENSPLHF
DNA: TGTGCCAGCAGCCACGATGGTAGACAGGAGAATTCACCCCTCCACTTT

V: TRBV27
J: TRBJ2-7
size: -
D: -
CDR3: CASSLQGRGYEQYF
DNA: TGTGCCAGCAGTCTACAGGGAAGAGGGTACGAGCAGTACTTC

V: TRBV28
J: TRBJ1-1
size: -
D: -
CDR3: CANQGGGTEAFF
DNA: TGTGCCAACCAGGGTGGCGGCACTGAAGCTTTCTTT

V: TRBV30
J: TRBJ1-4
size: -
D: TRBD1
CDR3: CAWRGQGATNEKLFF
DNA: TGTGCCTGGAGGGGACAGGGGGCAACTAATGAAAAACTGTTTTTT

V: TRBV19
J: TRBJ1-3
size: -
D: TRBD1
CDR3: CASSITGAYGNTIYF
DNA: TGTGCCAGTAGTATTACAGGGGCGTATGGAAACACCATATATTTT

V: TRBV4-3
J: TRBJ2-2
size: few
D: -
CDR3: CASSETGLDTGELFF
DNA: TGCGCCAGCAGTGAAACGGGGTTGGACACCGGGGAGCTGTTTTTT

V: TRBV19
J: TRBJ1-6
size: -
D: -
CDR3: CASTQGSGNNSPLHF
DNA: TGTGCCAGTACCCAGGGGTCGGGAAATAATTCACCCCTCCACTTT

V: TRBV27
J: TRBJ1-6
size: -
D: -
CDR3: CASKYIQGNSPLHF
DNA: TGTGCCAGCAAGTATATCCAGGGAAATTCACCCCTCCACTTT

V: TRBV5-6
J: TRBJ1-2
size: -
D: -
CDR3: CASSFLPQGNYGYTF
DNA: TGTGCCAGCAGCTTTTTACCACAGGGAAACTATGGCTACACCTTC

V: TRBV5-4
J: TRBJ1-3
size: -
D: -
CDR3: CASSLDTLSGNTIYF
DNA: TGTGCCAGCAGCCTGGACACCTTATCTGGAAACACCATATATTTT

V: TRBV11-1
J: TRBJ1-1
size: once
D: TRBD1
CDR3: CASSGDRGNTEAFF
DNA: TGTGCCAGCAGCGGAGACAGGGGAAACACTGAAGCTTTCTTT

V: TRBV5-4
J: TRBJ2-1
size: -
D: -
CDR3: CASSLAPRTYNEQFF
DNA: TGTGCCAGCAGCTTGGCCCCCAGGACCTACAATGAGCAGTTCTTC

V: TRBV3-1/TRBV3-2
J: TRBJ1-1
size: -
D: -
CDR3: CASSQDPGGNTEAFF
DNA: TGTGCCAGCAGCCAAGATCCCGGAGGTAACACTGAAGCTTTCTTT

V: TRBV2
J: TRBJ1-3
size: -
D: -
CDR3: CASRLGGRGNSGNTIYF
DNA: TGTGCCAGCAGGCTCGGGGGGAGGGGCAACTCTGGAAACACCATATATTTT

V: TRBV18
J: TRBJ1-2
size: -
D: -
CDR3: CASSPRGQGGHGYTF
DNA: TGTGCCAGCTCACCCCGAGGGCAGGGAGGGCATGGCTACACCTTC

V: TRBV19
J: TRBJ2-5
size: -
D: TRBD1
CDR3: CASKKGTGTETQYF
DNA: TGTGCCAGTAAAAAAGGGACAGGAACGGAGACCCAGTACTTC

V: TRBV30
J: TRBJ2-7
size: few
D: TRBD1
CDR3: CAWSLRDSVEQYF
DNA: TGTGCCTGGAGTCTCCGGGACAGTGTCGAGCAGTACTTC

V: TRBV7-8
J: TRBJ2-7
size: -
D: TRBD2
CDR3: CASSFGLAGGFTLEQYF
DNA: TGTGCCAGCAGCTTTGGACTAGCGGGAGGTTTCACCCTCGAGCAGTACTTC

V: TRBV5-1
J: TRBJ1-1
size: -
D: -
CDR3: CASSPRGGDTEAFF
DNA: TGCGCCAGCAGCCCGAGAGGTGGAGACACTGAAGCTTTCTTT

V: TRBV10-1
J: TRBJ2-5
size: -
D: -
CDR3: CASSLQGGETQYF
DNA: TGCGCCAGCAGTCTACAGGGTGGTGAGACCCAGTACTTC

V: TRBV27
J: TRBJ1-2
size: few
D: -
CDR3: CASSLRQNYGYTF
DNA: TGTGCCAGCTCTCTCAGACAGAACTATGGCTACACCTTC

V: TRBV2
J: TRBJ1-4
size: -
D: -
CDR3: CASKQIRGTNEKLFF
DNA: TGTGCCAGCAAACAGATCAGGGGAACTAATGAAAAACTGTTTTTT

V: TRBV28
J: TRBJ2-5
size: -
D: -
CDR3: CASSATSWETQYF
DNA: TGTGCCAGCAGTGCCACTAGCTGGGAGACCCAGTACTTC

V: TRBV10-3
J: TRBJ1-5
size: -
D: -
CDR3: CAISETPGTRNQPQHF
DNA: TGTGCCATCAGTGAGACCCCCGGGACACGAAATCAGCCCCAGCATTTT

V: TRBV6-2/TRBV6-3
J: TRBJ2-7
size: -
D: -
CDR3: CASSYGQGSYEQYF
DNA: TGTGCCAGCAGTTACGGGCAGGGCTCCTACGAGCAGTACTTC

V: TRBV15
J: TRBJ2-1
size: -
D: TRBD1
CDR3: CATSQQGSSYNEQFF
DNA: TGTGCCACCAGTCAACAGGGGAGCTCCTACAATGAGCAGTTCTTC

V: TRBV19
J: TRBJ1-1
size: -
D: -
CDR3: CASYPTQGKGTEAFF
DNA: TGTGCCAGTTACCCTACCCAGGGGAAGGGCACTGAAGCTTTCTTT

V: TRBV7-9
J: TRBJ2-1
size: -
D: TRBD2
CDR3: CASSLGVIGRDNEQFF
DNA: TGTGCCAGCAGCTTAGGGGTAATAGGGAGGGACAATGAGCAGTTCTTC

V: TRBV10-3
J: TRBJ1-5
size: -
D: TRBD1
CDR3: CAISERQGNQPQHF
DNA: TGTGCCATCAGTGAACGACAGGGGAATCAGCCCCAGCATTTT

V: TRBV19
J: TRBJ2-1
size: -
D: TRBD1
CDR3: CASSISAGQGAPGRDEQFF
DNA: TGTGCCAGTAGTATAAGCGCGGGACAGGGCGCTCCCGGTAGGGATGAGCAGTTCTTC

V: TRBV2
J: TRBJ2-7
size: -
D: -
CDR3: CASNLDNVFSEQYF
DNA: TGTGCCAGCAACCTGGACAACGTTTTCTCCGAGCAGTACTTC

V: TRBV18
J: TRBJ1-1
size: -
D: TRBD1
CDR3: CASSPTISDRVPFF
DNA: TGTGCCAGCTCACCAACTATTTCGGACAGGGTTCCTTTCTTT

V: TRBV5-5
J: TRBJ2-1
size: -
D: -
CDR3: CASSRPGIYNEQFF
DNA: TGTGCCAGCAGCCGGCCAGGGATCTACAATGAGCAGTTCTTC

V: TRBV27
J: TRBJ1-2
size: -
D: TRBD1
CDR3: CASSPNRGGGGYTF
DNA: TGTGCCAGCAGTCCAAACAGGGGGGGCGGTGGCTACACCTTC

V: TRBV2
J: TRBJ1-5
size: -
D: -
CDR3: CASKRQDGNQPQHF
DNA: TGTGCCAGCAAACGACAGGACGGCAATCAGCCCCAGCATTTT

V: TRBV24-1
J: TRBJ2-3
size: -
D: -
CDR3: CATSPTGKSTDTQYF
DNA: TGTGCCACCAGTCCCACAGGGAAAAGCACAGATACGCAGTATTTT

V: TRBV29-1
J: TRBJ1-2
size: -
D: -
CDR3: CSVRGGGASWNYGYTF
DNA: TGCAGCGTCCGTGGGGGGGGCGCGTCGTGGAACTATGGCTACACCTTC

V: TRBV7-6
J: TRBJ2-5
size: few
D: TRBD1
CDR3: CASSLSGQGQETQYF
DNA: TGTGCCAGCAGCTTATCGGGACAGGGACAAGAGACCCAGTACTTC

V: TRBV3-1/TRBV3-2
J: TRBJ2-2
size: -
D: -
CDR3: CASSLQITGELFF
DNA: TGTGCCAGCAGCCTACAAATCACCGGGGAGCTGTTTTTT

V: TRBV11-2
J: TRBJ2-3
size: few
D: -
CDR3: CASSLSQATQYF
DNA: TGTGCCAGCAGCCTCAGCCAGGCTACGCAGTATTTT

V: TRBV11-3
J: TRBJ2-3
size: once
D: TRBD1
CDR3: CASSFATGGGTDTQYF
DNA: TGTGCCAGCAGCTTCGCGACAGGGGGCGGCACAGATACGCAGTATTTT

V: TRBV6-1
J: TRBJ1-5
size: -
D: -
CDR3: CASSESSISFRAQHF
DNA: TGTGCCAGCAGTGAATCGTCAATATCCTTTCGGGCCCAGCATTTT

V: TRBV10-3
J: TRBJ2-7
size: -
D: TRBD2
CDR3: CAISGGVAGSSYEQYF
DNA: TGTGCCATCAGTGGGGGGGTAGCGGGTTCTTCCTACGAGCAGTACTTC